The clone carrying this TCR beta chain was counted at least ten times. The antigen remains unidentified. The data stem from a study of identical twins. Findings and limits, study-wide: The conclusions drew on cross-sectional statistical analysis instead of tracking the same donors. Invariant MAIT and iNKT cells could partly confound zero-insertion analyses.

V was pared by 2 bases and J by 10 bases, with 11 bases between. The length of the CDR3 is 12 residues. cDNA carried unique molecular identifiers, and a universal primer site was added by template switching. TCRdb reprocessed the 5' RACE reads via MiXCR and lists one record per CDR3 protein. The sample consists of some 250,000 distinct CDR3 sequences, roughly 12% of them appearing once. These data also featured in a second study, about yellow fever vaccine responses in identical twins.

Sequencing was carried out using memory (CD45RO+) T cells sorted from blood. The chain employs TRBV12-3 or TRBV12-4 and TRBJ1-1; D perhaps matches TRBD1 (5 bases). This TCR was sampled from a woman between 18 and 29 years old in good health. DNA for the CDR3: TGTGCCAGCAGTTTAATGGGACTGGCAGCTTTCTTT. Translating gives CASSLMGLAAFF.